This T cell receptor (beta chain) was obtained from a study of vaccination effects on CD4 cells after COVID-19. This CDR3 contains 15 residues. Germline V gene sequence: CDR1 MGHDK, CDR2 SYGVNS. Trimming pared 6 bases from V and 4 bases from J, leaving 18 bases between. Expansion of antigen-specific CD4+ T cells with viral peptide pools was carried out by the ViraFEST assay before sequencing. The culture ran for about 11 days, and then CD4+ T cells were isolated. Recipients of the vaccine had no prior SARS-CoV-2 infection and negative nucleocapsid antibodies. The authors exchanged half the medium for IL-2 medium on days 3 and 7. Repertoires were generated with immunoSEQ multiplex PCR, while TCRdb's copy carries only in-frame clones and drops some. The data hold 50,000 or so clones, with roughly three quarters observed a single time. This clone was seen a handful of times. Its antigen is as yet unknown.

Points from the study as a whole: After vaccination, at late timepoints, clones induced by infection and by vaccine contracted markedly. Relatively few convalescent patients took part in the study, which had no early post-infection timepoints.

Material: CD4+ T cells from PBMCs cultured with HCoV-OC43 spike peptides, obtained before COVID-19 vaccination. The subset here: HCoV-OC43 spike overlapping peptide pool stimulation. The clonotype originates from a human donor who received a COVID-19 vaccine. This chain uses TRBV25-1 with TRBJ1-2; no clear D. As DNA, the CDR3 is TGTGCCAGCAGCCCTCGGCTAGGGTCGGGCTATGGCTACACCTTC. Residues: CASSPRLGSGYGYTF.